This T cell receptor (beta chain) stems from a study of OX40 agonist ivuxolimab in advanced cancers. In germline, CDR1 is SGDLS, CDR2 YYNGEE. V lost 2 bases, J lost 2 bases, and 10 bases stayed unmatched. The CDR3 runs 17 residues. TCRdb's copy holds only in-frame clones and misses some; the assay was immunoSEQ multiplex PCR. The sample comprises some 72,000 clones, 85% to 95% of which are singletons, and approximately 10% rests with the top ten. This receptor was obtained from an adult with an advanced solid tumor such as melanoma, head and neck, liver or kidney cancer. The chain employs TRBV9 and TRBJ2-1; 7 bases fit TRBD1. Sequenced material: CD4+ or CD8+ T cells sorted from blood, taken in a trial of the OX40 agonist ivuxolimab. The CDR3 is CASSVLFPGQTYNEQFF. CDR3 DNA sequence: TGTGCCAGCAGCGTTCTTTTTCCGGGACAGACCTACAATGAGCAGTTCTTC.